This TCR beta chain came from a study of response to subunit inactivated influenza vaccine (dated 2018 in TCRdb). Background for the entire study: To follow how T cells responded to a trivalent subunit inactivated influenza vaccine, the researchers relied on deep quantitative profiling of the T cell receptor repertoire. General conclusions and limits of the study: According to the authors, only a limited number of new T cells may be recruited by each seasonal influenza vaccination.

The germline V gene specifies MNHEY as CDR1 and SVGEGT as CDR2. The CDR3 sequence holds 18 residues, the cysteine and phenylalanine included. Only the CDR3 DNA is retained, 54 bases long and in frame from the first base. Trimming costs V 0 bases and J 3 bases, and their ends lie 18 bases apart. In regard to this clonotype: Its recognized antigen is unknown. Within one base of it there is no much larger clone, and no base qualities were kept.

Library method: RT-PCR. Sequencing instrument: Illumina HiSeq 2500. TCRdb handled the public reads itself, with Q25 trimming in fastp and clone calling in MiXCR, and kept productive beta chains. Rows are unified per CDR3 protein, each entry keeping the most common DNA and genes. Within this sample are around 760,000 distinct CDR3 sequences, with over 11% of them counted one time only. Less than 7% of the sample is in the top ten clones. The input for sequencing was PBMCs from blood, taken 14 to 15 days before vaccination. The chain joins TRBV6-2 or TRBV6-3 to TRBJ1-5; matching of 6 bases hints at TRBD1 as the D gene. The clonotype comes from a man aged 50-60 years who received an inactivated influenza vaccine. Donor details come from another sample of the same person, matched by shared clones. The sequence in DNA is TGTGCCAGCAGTTACTCGAATTTGCGGGGGGCTTTCAATCAGCCCCAGCATTTT. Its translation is CASSYSNLRGAFNQPQHF.